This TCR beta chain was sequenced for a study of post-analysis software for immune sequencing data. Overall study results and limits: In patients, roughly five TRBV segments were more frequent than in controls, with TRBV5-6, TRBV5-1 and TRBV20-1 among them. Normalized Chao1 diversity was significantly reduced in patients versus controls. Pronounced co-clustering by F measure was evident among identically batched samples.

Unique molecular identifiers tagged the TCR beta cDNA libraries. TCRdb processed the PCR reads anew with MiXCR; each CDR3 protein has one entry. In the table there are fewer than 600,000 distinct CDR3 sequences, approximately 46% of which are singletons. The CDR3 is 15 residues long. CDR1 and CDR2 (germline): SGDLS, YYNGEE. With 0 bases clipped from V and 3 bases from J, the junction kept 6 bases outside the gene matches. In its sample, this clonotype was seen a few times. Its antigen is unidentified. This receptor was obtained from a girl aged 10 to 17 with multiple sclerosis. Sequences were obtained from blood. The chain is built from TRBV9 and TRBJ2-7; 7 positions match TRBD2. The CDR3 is CASSVAAGEVYEQYF. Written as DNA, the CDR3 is TGTGCCAGCAGCGTAGCGGCGGGAGAGGTCTACGAGCAGTACTTC.